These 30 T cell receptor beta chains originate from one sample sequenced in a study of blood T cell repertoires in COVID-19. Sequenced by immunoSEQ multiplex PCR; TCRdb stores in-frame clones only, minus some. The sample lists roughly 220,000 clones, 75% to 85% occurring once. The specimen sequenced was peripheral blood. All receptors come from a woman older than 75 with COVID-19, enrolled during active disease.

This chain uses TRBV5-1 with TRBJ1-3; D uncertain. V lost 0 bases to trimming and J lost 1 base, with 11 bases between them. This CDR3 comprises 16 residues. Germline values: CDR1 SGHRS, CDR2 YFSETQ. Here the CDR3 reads CASSLGYAVSGNTIYF. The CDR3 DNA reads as TGCGCCAGCAGCTTGGGATACGCAGTTTCTGGAAACACCATATATTTT.

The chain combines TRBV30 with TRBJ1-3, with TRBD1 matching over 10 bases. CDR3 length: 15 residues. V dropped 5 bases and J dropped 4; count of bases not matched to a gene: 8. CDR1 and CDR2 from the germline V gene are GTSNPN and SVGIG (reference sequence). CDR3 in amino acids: CAWGTGAPGGNTIYF. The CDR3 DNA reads TGTGCCTGGGGGACAGGGGCTCCGGGGGGAAACACCATATATTTT.

In DNA, the CDR3 is TGCAGTGCTAGTTACACTAACTATGGCTACACCTTC. Encoded protein: CSASYTNYGYTF. V gene TRBV20-1 combines with J gene TRBJ1-2; the D is unclear. From germline, CDR1 is DFQATT and CDR2 SNEGSKA (reference sequence). This CDR3 has 12 residues. The ends were cut back, 3 bases at V and 0 bases at J, with 5 bases in the middle.

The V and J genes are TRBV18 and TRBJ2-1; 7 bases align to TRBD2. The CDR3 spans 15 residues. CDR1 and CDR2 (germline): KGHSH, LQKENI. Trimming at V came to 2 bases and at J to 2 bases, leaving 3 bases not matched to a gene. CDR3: CASSPASGTYNEQFF. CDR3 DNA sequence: TGTGCCAGCTCACCAGCTAGCGGAACCTACAATGAGCAGTTCTTC.

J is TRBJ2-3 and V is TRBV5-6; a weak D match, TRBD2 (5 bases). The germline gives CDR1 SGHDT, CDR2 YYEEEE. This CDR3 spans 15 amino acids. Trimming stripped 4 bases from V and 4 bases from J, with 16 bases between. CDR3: CASSDGLGRADTQYF. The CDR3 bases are TGTGCCAGCAGCGACGGCCTTGGGCGGGCAGATACGCAGTATTTT.

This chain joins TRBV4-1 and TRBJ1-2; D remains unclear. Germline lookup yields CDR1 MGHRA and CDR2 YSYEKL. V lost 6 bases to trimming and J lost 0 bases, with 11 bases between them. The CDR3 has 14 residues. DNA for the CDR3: TGCGCCAGCAGGTCACTCACAGCTAACTATGGCTACACCTTC. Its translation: CASRSLTANYGYTF.

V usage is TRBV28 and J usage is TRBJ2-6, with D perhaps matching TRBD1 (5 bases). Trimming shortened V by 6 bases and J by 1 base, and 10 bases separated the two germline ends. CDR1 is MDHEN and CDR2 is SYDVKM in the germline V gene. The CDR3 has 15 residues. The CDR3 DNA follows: TGTGCCAGCAGGTTACAGGTATCTGGGGCCAACGTCCTGACTTTC. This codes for CASRLQVSGANVLTF. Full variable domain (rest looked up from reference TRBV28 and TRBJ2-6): DVKVTQSSRYLVKRTGEKVFLECVQDMDHENMFWYRQDPGLGLRLIYFSYDVKMKEKGDIPEGYSVSREKKERFSLILESASTNQTSMYLCASRLQVSGANVLTFGAGSRLTVL.

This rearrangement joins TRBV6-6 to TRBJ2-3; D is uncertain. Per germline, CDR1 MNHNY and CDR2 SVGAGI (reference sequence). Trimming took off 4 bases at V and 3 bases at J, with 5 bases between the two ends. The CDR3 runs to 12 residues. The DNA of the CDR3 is TGTGCCAGCAGTTCCCGGACAGATACGCAGTATTTT. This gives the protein CASSSRTDTQYF.

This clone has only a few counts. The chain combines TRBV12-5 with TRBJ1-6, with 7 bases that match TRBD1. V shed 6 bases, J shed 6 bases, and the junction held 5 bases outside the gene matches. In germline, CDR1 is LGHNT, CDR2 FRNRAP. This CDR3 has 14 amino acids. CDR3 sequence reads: CASGAQGGNSPLHF. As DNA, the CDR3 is TGTGCTAGTGGAGCTCAGGGGGGTAATTCACCCCTCCACTTT.

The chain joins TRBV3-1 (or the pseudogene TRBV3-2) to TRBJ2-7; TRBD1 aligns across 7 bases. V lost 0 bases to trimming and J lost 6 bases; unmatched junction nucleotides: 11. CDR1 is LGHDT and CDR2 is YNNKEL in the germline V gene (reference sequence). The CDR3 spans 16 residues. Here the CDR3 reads CASSQDAGQGVGEQYF. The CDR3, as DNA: TGTGCCAGCAGCCAAGATGCCGGTCAGGGGGTGGGCGAGCAGTACTTC.

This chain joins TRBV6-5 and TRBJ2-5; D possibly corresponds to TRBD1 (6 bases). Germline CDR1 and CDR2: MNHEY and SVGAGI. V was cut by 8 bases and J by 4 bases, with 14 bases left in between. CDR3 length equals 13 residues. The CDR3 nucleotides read TGTGCCAGCTCTTCGAAAGGGGGAGAGACCCAGTACTTC. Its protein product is CASSSKGGETQYF.

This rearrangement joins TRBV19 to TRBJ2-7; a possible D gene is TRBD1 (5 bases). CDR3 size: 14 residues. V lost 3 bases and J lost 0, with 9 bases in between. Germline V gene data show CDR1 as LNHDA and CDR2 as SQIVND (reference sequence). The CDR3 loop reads CASSITGSSYEQYF. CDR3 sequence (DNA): TGTGCCAGTAGTATCACAGGCAGCTCCTACGAGCAGTACTTC.

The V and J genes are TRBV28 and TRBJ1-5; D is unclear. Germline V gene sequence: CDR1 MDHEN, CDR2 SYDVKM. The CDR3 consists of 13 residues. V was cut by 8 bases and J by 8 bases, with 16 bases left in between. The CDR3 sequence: CASGRRARKPQHF. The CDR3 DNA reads TGTGCCAGCGGTCGGAGGGCTCGGAAGCCCCAGCATTTT.

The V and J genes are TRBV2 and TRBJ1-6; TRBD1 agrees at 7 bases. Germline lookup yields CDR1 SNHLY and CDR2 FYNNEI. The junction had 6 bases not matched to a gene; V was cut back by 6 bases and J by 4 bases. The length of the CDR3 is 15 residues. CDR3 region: CASRAPGQYNSPLHF. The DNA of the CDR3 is TGTGCCAGCAGAGCTCCGGGACAGTATAATTCACCCCTCCACTTT.

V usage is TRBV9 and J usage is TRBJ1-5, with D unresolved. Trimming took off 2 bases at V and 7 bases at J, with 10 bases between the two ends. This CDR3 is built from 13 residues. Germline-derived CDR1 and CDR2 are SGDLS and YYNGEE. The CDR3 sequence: CASSVGPVQPQHF. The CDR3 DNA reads TGTGCCAGCAGCGTTGGCCCAGTCCAGCCCCAGCATTTT.

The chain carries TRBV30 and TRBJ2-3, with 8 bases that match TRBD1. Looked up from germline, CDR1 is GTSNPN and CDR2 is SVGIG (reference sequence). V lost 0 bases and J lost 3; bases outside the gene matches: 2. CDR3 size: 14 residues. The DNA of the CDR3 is TGTGCCTGGAGTGTACAGGGGGGAACAGATACGCAGTATTTT. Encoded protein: CAWSVQGGTDTQYF.

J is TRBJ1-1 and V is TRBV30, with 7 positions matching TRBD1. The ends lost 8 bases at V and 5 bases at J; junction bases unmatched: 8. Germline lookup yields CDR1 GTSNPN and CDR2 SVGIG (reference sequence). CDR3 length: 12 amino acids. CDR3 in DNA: TGTGCCAGCGAACAGGGGAGGACTGAAGCTTTCTTT. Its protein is CASEQGRTEAFF.

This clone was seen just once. CDR3 residues: CASSPRGGANEKLFF. Here the CDR3 DNA reads TGTGCCAGCAGCCCGAGGGGGGGTGCTAATGAAAAACTGTTTTTT. V is TRBV28 and J is TRBJ1-4, with a weak D call TRBD1 (6 bases). This CDR3 comprises 15 residues. With 6 bases removed from V and 3 bases from J, the gap between germline ends came to 14 bases. Germline V gene lookup returns CDR1 MDHEN and CDR2 SYDVKM.

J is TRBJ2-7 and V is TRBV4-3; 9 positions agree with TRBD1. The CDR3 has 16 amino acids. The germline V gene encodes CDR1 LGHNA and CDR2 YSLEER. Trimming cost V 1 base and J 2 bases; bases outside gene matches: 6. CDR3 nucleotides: TGCGCCAGCAGCCAAGCATCCGGGACAGGGACCTACGAGCAGTACTTC. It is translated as CASSQASGTGTYEQYF.

CDR3 in DNA: TGTGCCAGCAGTCCAGCCTACGAGCAGTACTTC. It encodes CASSPAYEQYF. The J gene is TRBJ2-7, the V gene TRBV28, with no clear D. This CDR3 is built from 11 residues. The germline CDR1 and CDR2 sequences are MDHEN and SYDVKM. Trimming stripped 5 bases from V and 2 bases from J, with 4 bases between.

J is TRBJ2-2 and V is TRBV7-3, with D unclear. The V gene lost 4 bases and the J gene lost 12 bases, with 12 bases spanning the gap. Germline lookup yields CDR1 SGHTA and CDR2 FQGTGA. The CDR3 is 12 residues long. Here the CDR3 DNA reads TGTGCCAGCAGCTCAACCTCGGAGAAGCTGTTTTTT. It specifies CASSSTSEKLFF.

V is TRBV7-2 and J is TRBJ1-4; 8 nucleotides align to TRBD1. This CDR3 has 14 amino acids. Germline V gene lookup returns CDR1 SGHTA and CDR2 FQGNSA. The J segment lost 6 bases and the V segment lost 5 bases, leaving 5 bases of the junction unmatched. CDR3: CASSGDRGHEKLFF. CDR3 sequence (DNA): TGTGCCAGCAGCGGAGACAGGGGTCATGAAAAACTGTTTTTT.

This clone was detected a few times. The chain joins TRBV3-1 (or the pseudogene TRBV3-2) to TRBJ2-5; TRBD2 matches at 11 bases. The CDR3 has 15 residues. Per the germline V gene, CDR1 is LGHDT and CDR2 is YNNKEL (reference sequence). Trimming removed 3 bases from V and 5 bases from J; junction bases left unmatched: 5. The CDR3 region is CASSHSPSGGETQYF. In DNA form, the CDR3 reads TGTGCCAGCAGCCATTCACCTAGCGGGGGGGAGACCCAGTACTTC.

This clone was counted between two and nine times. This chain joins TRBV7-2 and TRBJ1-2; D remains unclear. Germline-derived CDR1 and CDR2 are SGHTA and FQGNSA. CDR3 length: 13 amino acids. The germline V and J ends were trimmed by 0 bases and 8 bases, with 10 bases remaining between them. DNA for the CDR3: TGTGCCAGCAGCTTAGCGTATTATGAGGGCTACACCTTC. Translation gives CASSLAYYEGYTF.

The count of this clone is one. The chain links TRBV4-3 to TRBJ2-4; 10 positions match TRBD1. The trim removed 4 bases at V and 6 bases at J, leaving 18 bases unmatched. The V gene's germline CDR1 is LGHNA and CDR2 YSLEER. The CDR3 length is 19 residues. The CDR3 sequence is CASSPGTGATESAGNIQYF. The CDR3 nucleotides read TGCGCCAGCAGCCCCGGGACAGGGGCTACAGAATCAGCCGGAAACATTCAGTACTTC.

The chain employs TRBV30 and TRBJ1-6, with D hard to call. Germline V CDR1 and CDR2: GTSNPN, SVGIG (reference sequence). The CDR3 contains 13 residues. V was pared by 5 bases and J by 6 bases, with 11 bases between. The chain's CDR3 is CAWSAGSNSPLHF. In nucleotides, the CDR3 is TGTGCCTGGTCGGCAGGAAGTAATTCACCCCTCCACTTT.

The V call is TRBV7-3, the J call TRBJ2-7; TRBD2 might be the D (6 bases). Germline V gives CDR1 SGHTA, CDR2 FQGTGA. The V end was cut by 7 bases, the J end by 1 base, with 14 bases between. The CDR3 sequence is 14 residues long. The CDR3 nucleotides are TGTGCCAGCAAATTAGCCGGGGGATCCTACGAGCAGTACTTC. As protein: CASKLAGGSYEQYF. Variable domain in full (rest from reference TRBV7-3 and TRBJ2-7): GAGVSQTPSNKVTEKGKYVELRCDPISGHTALYWYRQSLGQGPEFLIYFQGTGAADDSGLPNDRFFAVRPEGSVSTLKIQRTERGDSAVYLCASKLAGGSYEQYFGPGTRLTVT.

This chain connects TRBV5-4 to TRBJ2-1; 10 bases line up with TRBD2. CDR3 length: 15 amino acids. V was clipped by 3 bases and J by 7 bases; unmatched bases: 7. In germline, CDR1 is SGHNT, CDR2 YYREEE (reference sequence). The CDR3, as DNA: TGTGCCAGCAGCTCTGAGCGGGGGGGCCATAATGAGCAGTTCTTC. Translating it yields CASSSERGGHNEQFF. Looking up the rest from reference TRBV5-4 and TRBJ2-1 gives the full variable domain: ETGVTQSPTHLIKTRGQQVTLRCSSQSGHNTVSWYQQALGQGPQFIFQYYREEENGRGNFPPRFSGLQFPNYSSELNVNALELDDSALYLCASSSERGGHNEQFFGPGTRLTVL.

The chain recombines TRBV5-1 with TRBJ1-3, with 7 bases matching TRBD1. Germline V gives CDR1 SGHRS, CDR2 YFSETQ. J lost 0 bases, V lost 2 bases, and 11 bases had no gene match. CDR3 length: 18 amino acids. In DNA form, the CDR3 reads TGCGCCAGCAGCTTACCAAACAGGGGTCGGAGCTCTGGAAACACCATATATTTT. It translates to CASSLPNRGRSSGNTIYF.

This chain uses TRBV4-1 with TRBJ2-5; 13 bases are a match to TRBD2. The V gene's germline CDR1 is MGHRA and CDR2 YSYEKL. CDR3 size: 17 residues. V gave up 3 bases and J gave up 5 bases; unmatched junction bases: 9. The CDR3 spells CASSQPGLAGTGETQYF. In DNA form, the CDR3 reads TGCGCCAGCAGCCAGCCGGGACTAGCGGGGACCGGGGAGACCCAGTACTTC.